This TCR beta chain was identified during a study of blood T cell repertoires in COVID-19. Study context: Sample material is recorded as cDNA or gDNA derived from T cells, B-cell-depleted T cells, or PBMCs.

Germline V gene sequence: CDR1 GTSNPN, CDR2 SVGIG (reference sequence). The CDR3 sequence is 14 residues long. With V trimmed by 4 bases and J by 9 bases, 7 bases remained unmatched. Assay: immunoSEQ multiplex PCR; the TCRdb copy retains only in-frame clones and omits some. This table holds some 450,000 clones, around 88% found once. This clone was observed once. The TCR originated in a woman between 45 and 60 years old with COVID-19, enrolled during active disease. Sequencing was performed on peripheral blood. V usage is TRBV30 and J usage is TRBJ1-6, with 9 bases aligning to TRBD1. CDR3 in DNA: TGTGCCTGGAATTCACAGGGGGCGCGTTCACCCCTCCACTTT. Protein sequence: CAWNSQGARSPLHF.